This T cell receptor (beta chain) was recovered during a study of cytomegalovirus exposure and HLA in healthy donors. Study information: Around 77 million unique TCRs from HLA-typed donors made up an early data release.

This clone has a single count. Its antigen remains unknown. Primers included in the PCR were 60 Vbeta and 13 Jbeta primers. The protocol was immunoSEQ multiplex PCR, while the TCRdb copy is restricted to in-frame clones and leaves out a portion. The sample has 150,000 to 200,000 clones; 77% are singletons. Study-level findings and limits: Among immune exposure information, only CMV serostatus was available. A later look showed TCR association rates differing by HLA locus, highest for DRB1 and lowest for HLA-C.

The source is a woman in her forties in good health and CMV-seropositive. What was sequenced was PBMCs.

CDR3 bases: TGTGCCAGCAGCCACACACAGGGGGCGAGTCACTATGGCTACACCTTC. Translating it yields CASSHTQGASHYGYTF. This chain uses TRBV11-2 with TRBJ1-2, with TRBD1 identical over 9 bases. This CDR3 contains 16 residues. The V and J ends lost 5 bases and 3 bases, in that order; junction bases with no gene match: 10. Germline values: CDR1 SGHAT, CDR2 FQNNGV.